The clone carrying this T cell receptor (beta chain) was detected many times. Its target is not known. The time point here: blood at routine non-recurrence follow-up after resection. Whole RNA was taken from tumor, nontumor lung or frozen PBMC; it was then sequenced unsorted. A single record per CDR3 protein comes from TCRdb applying MiXCR to the 5' RACE reads. The data hold 45,000 to 50,000 distinct CDR3 sequences, with 12% observed a single time. The CDR3 has 12 amino acids. V gave up 4 bases and J gave up 7 bases, with 11 bases separating them. This record comes from a study of spatial heterogeneity in lung cancer. About the research overall: PBMC collected at follow-up were sequenced when available, a median of roughly two years after resection.

Notes on the study in general: There were more appearances of ubiquitous expanded tumor TCRs in blood at resection than at follow-up.

Sample: PBMCs, taken at follow-up. The chain is built from TRBV12-3 or TRBV12-4 and TRBJ2-7; D unclear. The sequence derives from a male donor with early-stage non-small cell lung cancer. The CDR3, as DNA: TGTGCCAGCAGTTACAGCGTCGGAGAGCAGTACTTC. Residues: CASSYSVGEQYF.